The clone carrying this T cell receptor (beta chain) was detected ten times or more. What it binds is not known. Germline CDR1 reads MNHEY; CDR2 reads SMNVEV (reference sequence). Trimming left V 6 bases short and J 2 bases short, with 19 bases between. The CDR3 loop spans 16 amino acids. The source of the sample is a study of read filtering for tumor transcriptome and immune sequencing. Overall study: Transcriptome libraries were built from DNase-treated RNA.

Molecular barcoded adaptors covering alpha/delta and beta/gamma chains were used on around 370 ng RNA. One entry per CDR3 protein, called by TCRdb with MiXCR from the reads. The repertoire holds 50,000 or so distinct CDR3 sequences, over 9% seen once, with roughly 17% in the top ten. Notes on the study in general: Even smaller IR-seq throughput identified most shared clonotypes. IR-seq and RNA-seq agreed better without single-read clonotypes. About four fifths of IR-seq clonotypes had a single read, yet these held approximately 4% of reads.

The TCR sequence derives from a donor older than 35 with multiple myeloma. The source material was a population of CD138-negative cells sorted from bone marrow. The chain joins TRBV27 to TRBJ1-1, with a tentative D call TRBD1 (5 bases). CDR3 sequence (DNA): TGTGCCAGCAGCCCGATATCGGGGACGGTCAACACTGAAGCTTTCTTT. Encoded protein: CASSPISGTVNTEAFF.